This T cell receptor beta chain was retrieved from a study of blood T cell repertoires in COVID-19. Across the study: PBMCs, B-cell-depleted T cells, or T cells provided the cDNA or gDNA that made up the material.

From germline, CDR1 is SQVTM and CDR2 ANQGSEA. V was clipped by 5 bases and J by 2 bases, with 16 bases between them. This CDR3 comprises 14 residues. Only in-frame clones appear in the TCRdb table, and some are missing; sequencing was by immunoSEQ multiplex PCR. The repertoire includes about 330,000 clones, around 87% of them detected once, and under 5% sits in the top ten. The clonotype comes from a woman between 50 and 59 years old with active or convalescent COVID-19. Sequenced: peripheral blood. The V and J genes are TRBV29-1 and TRBJ2-7; D might be TRBD1 (5 bases). The CDR3, as DNA: TGCAGCGTTACGGGCAGGGAAACCCCCTACGAGCAGTACTTC. Protein: CSVTGRETPYEQYF.